A single sample gave rise to the 21 T cell receptor beta chains below, sequenced in a study of blood T cells in healthy people across ages. Primers used in a second PCR of roughly 6 to 12 cycles were a sample-barcoded 5' primer and a J-beta primer mix. TCRdb recomputed calls from the 5' RACE reads with MiXCR, one row per CDR3 protein. The data contain approximately 1,700,000 distinct CDR3 sequences, about two fifths of them singletons. The sample comprised blood. The receptor set was obtained from a human donor in good health.

This chain uses TRBV3-1 with TRBJ2-3; 12 bases are shared with TRBD2. The V gene end was trimmed by 2 bases and the J gene end by 3 bases; junction bases not matched to a gene: 3. CDR1 is LGHDT and CDR2 is YNNKEL in the germline V gene (reference sequence). The CDR3 sequence is 16 residues long. The CDR3 nucleotides read TGTGCCAGCAGCCAACGGACTAGCGGGGAGACAGATACGCAGTATTTT. Residues: CASSQRTSGETDTQYF.

The V gene is TRBV5-1, the J gene TRBJ1-1; D unclear. Per germline, CDR1 SGHRS and CDR2 YFSETQ. Trimming shortened V by 0 bases and J by 10 bases, and 10 bases separated the two germline ends. CDR3 length: 12 residues. CDR3 DNA sequence: TGCGCCAGCAGCTTGGACAGAAGGGTAGCTTTCTTT. Amino acids: CASSLDRRVAFF.

The chain recombines TRBV19 with TRBJ2-7; D assignment may be TRBD1 or TRBD2 (5 bases each). This CDR3 has 13 residues. V was trimmed by 3 bases and J by 3 bases, leaving 9 bases between them. Germline values: CDR1 LNHDA, CDR2 SQIVND (reference sequence). CDR3 nucleotides: TGTGCCAGTAGTATGGGACCTAACTACGAGCAGTACTTC. It codes for CASSMGPNYEQYF.

V gene TRBV27 combines with J gene TRBJ2-7, with D maybe TRBD2 (7 bases). The CDR3 has 15 amino acids. The germline CDR1 and CDR2 sequences are MNHEY and SMNVEV (reference sequence). V lost 2 bases and J lost 2, with 13 bases in between. The CDR3 region has the DNA TGTGCCAGCAGTTTAAAGGGGGGGGCCGCCTACGAGCAGTACTTC. Its protein product is CASSLKGGAAYEQYF.

This clonotype was detected a few times. The rearrangement uses TRBV7-2 and TRBJ2-1; 7 positions match TRBD2. Per germline, CDR1 SGHTA and CDR2 FQGNSA. J was trimmed by 7 bases and V by 6 bases; bases with no gene match: 6. This CDR3 has 13 amino acids. The DNA for the CDR3 is TGTGCCAGCAGTTTTACTAGCGCGAATGAGCAGTTCTTC. It translates to CASSFTSANEQFF.

The V gene is TRBV5-1, the J gene TRBJ2-1, with 13 bases lining up with TRBD2. This CDR3 has 15 amino acids. Germline V gene lookup returns CDR1 SGHRS and CDR2 YFSETQ. Trimming cost V 3 bases and J 8 bases; bases outside gene matches: 5. CDR3 protein: CASSYGTSGVDEQFF. For the CDR3, the DNA is TGCGCCAGCAGCTACGGGACTAGCGGGGTAGATGAGCAGTTCTTC.

This chain uses TRBV4-2 with TRBJ1-6, with 8 bases identical to TRBD1. V shed 2 bases and J 7 bases; nucleotides not matched to a gene: 7. The CDR3 sequence is 16 residues long. Looked up from germline, CDR1 is LGHNA and CDR2 is YNFKEQ. DNA of the CDR3: TGTGCCAGCAGCCAACCCAGGGGGCGATCGAATTCACCCCTCCACTTT. This gives the protein CASSQPRGRSNSPLHF.

This clonotype appeared a few times. V and J are TRBV15 and TRBJ1-2; D not certain. CDR3 size: 17 residues. Germline loops: CDR1 LNHNV, CDR2 YYDKDF (reference sequence). V was cut by 8 bases and J by 5 bases, with 27 bases left in between. The CDR3 DNA follows: TGTGCCACCTCGGTAATGCCAGGAACTCCTTTGGGATATGGCTACACCTTC. Its translation: CATSVMPGTPLGYGYTF. Variable domain in full (rest from reference TRBV15 and TRBJ1-2): DAMVIQNPRYQVTQFGKPVTLSCSQTLNHNVMYWYQQKSSQAPKLLFHYYDKDFNNEADTPDNFQSRRPNTSFCFLDIRSPGLGDTAMYLCATSVMPGTPLGYGYTFGSGTRLTVV.

As regards this clonotype: This may stem from a read error, because a much larger clone lies one nucleotide away. The rearrangement joins TRBV7-9 to TRBJ2-5; 9 bases align to TRBD1. Germline values: CDR1 SEHNR, CDR2 FQNEAQ (reference sequence). With V trimmed by 5 bases and J by 11 bases, 18 bases remained unmatched. The CDR3 has 16 amino acids. In DNA, the CDR3 is TGTGCCAGCAGCCAAAGGGGACAGGGCTTATACAATGAGCAGTACTTC. It translates to CASSQRGQGLYNEQYF.

V usage is TRBV7-8 and J usage is TRBJ2-1; 10 bases map to TRBD2. Losses at the gene ends were 5 bases for V and 8 bases for J; bases not matched to a gene: 15. The CDR3 covers 17 residues. Germline V gene sequence: CDR1 SGHVS, CDR2 FQNEAQ. The CDR3 loop is CASSPSLAGAEGDEQFF. Written as DNA, the CDR3 is TGTGCCAGCAGCCCTAGTCTAGCGGGGGCCGAAGGAGATGAGCAGTTCTTC.

The chain recombines TRBV20-1 with TRBJ1-1, with 10 bases lining up with TRBD1. Germline lookup yields CDR1 DFQATT and CDR2 SNEGSKA (reference sequence). The CDR3 covers 18 residues. Trimming cost V 0 bases and J 3 bases; bases outside gene matches: 13. This CDR3 reads CSARDSTPGQGTDTEAFF. As DNA, the CDR3 is TGCAGTGCTAGAGATTCGACGCCGGGACAGGGGACGGACACTGAAGCTTTCTTT.

The chain couples TRBV15 to TRBJ2-1; 8 bases match TRBD2. The V and J ends lost 4 bases and 7 bases, in that order; junction bases with no gene match: 6. The CDR3 is made up of 14 amino acids. CDR1 is LNHNV, CDR2 YYDKDF, per germline (reference sequence). As DNA, the CDR3 is TGTGCCACCAGCAACGGGGGGGTAGGGAATGAGCAGTTCTTC. Protein product: CATSNGGVGNEQFF.

This chain uses TRBV5-1 with TRBJ2-7; weak D call: TRBD1 (5 bases). V lost 4 bases and J 6 bases, leaving 11 bases between the germline ends. This CDR3 is 12 amino acids long. The germline V gene has CDR1 SGHRS and CDR2 YFSETQ. CDR3 loop: CASSQQGVEQYF. The CDR3 DNA is TGCGCCAGCAGCCAGCAGGGTGTCGAGCAGTACTTC.

V gene TRBV4-1 combines with J gene TRBJ2-3, with D uncertain. The CDR3 contains 14 residues. With 0 bases removed from V and 6 bases from J, the gap between germline ends came to 10 bases. CDR1 MGHRA and CDR2 YSYEKL come from the germline V gene. The CDR3 reads CASSQEGLKDTQYF. The CDR3 coding sequence is TGCGCCAGCAGCCAAGAAGGTTTGAAGGATACGCAGTATTTT.

The rearrangement links TRBV4-2 to TRBJ1-1; D call uncertain. V dropped 4 bases and J dropped 1 base, with 25 bases sitting between them. CDR3 size: 19 residues. The germline V gene has CDR1 LGHNA and CDR2 YNFKEQ. The CDR3, as DNA: TGTGCCAGCAGCCCTGAACCGCGGAGGGTAGGGAGGCGGAACACTGAAGCTTTCTTT. Amino acids: CASSPEPRRVGRRNTEAFF.

V and J are TRBV19 and TRBJ1-5, with D uncertain. Trimming took off 3 bases at V and 3 bases at J, with 9 bases between the two ends. This CDR3 is 14 amino acids long. Germline CDR1 reads LNHDA; CDR2 reads SQIVND (reference sequence). This chain's CDR3 is CASSIGGYNQPQHF. The CDR3 DNA is TGTGCCAGTAGTATTGGCGGGTACAATCAGCCCCAGCATTTT.

This clonotype was recorded at least ten times. In DNA, the CDR3 is TGTGCCAGCAGTTCCCTAAGCTCCTACGAGCAGTACTTC. The encoded protein is CASSSLSSYEQYF. The chain has TRBV7-9 and TRBJ2-7; D is undetermined. The length of the CDR3 is 13 residues. Germline lookup yields CDR1 SEHNR and CDR2 FQNEAQ (reference sequence). V was clipped by 6 bases and J by 0 bases, with 9 bases between them.

This CDR3 is CSAGETGVEQYF. The CDR3 nucleotides are TGCAGTGCTGGTGAAACAGGGGTCGAGCAGTACTTC. The chain has TRBV20-1 and TRBJ2-4; 7 bases fit TRBD1. The better agreement between TRBJ2-7 and the DNA end casts doubt on the J call. This CDR3 is 12 amino acids long. Germline values: CDR1 DFQATT, CDR2 SNEGSKA (reference sequence).

The gene calls are TRBV7-3 and TRBJ2-5; 14 nucleotides match TRBD2. The CDR3 is 17 residues long. Trimming removed 5 bases from V and 2 bases from J; junction bases left unmatched: 7. CDR1 and CDR2 (germline): SGHTA, FQGTGA. The CDR3 coding sequence is TGTGCCAGCAGCCCGGGGACTAGCGGGGGCATACAAGAGACCCAGTACTTC. Protein: CASSPGTSGGIQETQYF. The whole variable domain, remainder taken from reference TRBV7-3 and TRBJ2-5, is GAGVSQTPSNKVTEKGKYVELRCDPISGHTALYWYRQSLGQGPEFLIYFQGTGAADDSGLPNDRFFAVRPEGSVSTLKIQRTERGDSAVYLCASSPGTSGGIQETQYFGPGTRLLVL.

This clonotype has more than one count but fewer than ten. The CDR3 loop reads CASSDSGASTDTQYF. Written as DNA, the CDR3 is TGTGCCAGCAGCGATAGCGGGGCTTCCACAGATACGCAGTATTTT. This chain uses TRBV7-9 with TRBJ2-3, with 8 bases lining up with TRBD2. CDR3 length equals 15 residues. With 5 bases clipped from V and 2 bases from J, the junction kept 6 bases outside the gene matches. Germline V gene data show CDR1 as SEHNR and CDR2 as FQNEAQ (reference sequence).

The V call is TRBV20-1, the J call TRBJ1-5, with 8 bases identical to TRBD1. Germline V gene lookup returns CDR1 DFQATT and CDR2 SNEGSKA (reference sequence). This CDR3 contains 14 residues. With V trimmed by 4 bases and J by 5 bases, 7 bases remained unmatched. CDR3 sequence: CSAKDVQGDQPQHF. The CDR3 DNA follows: TGCAGTGCTAAAGACGTACAGGGGGATCAGCCCCAGCATTTT.